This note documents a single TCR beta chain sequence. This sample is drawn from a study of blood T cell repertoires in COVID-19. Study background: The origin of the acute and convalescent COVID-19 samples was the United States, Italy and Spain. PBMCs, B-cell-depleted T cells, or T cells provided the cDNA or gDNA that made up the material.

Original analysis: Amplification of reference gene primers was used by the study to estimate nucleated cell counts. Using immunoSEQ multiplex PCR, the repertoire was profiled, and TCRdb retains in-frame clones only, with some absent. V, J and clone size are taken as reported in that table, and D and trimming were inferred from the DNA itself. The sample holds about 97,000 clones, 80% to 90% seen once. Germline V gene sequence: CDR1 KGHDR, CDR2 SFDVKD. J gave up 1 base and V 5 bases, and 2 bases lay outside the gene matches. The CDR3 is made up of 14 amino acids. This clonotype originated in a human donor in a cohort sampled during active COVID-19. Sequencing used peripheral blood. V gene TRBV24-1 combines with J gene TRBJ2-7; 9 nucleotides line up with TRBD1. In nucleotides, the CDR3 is TGTGCCACCAGTGCGACAGGGGGTTCCTACGAGCAGTACTTC. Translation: CATSATGGSYEQYF.